These 27 T cell receptor beta chains originate from one sample sequenced in a study of tumor-infiltrating lymphocytes in primary liver carcinoma. Investigators took RNA and DNA out together from 20-30 mg of unsorted bulk tissue. Researchers generated TCR beta cDNA from 500 ng of total RNA, relying on a constant-region primer. A slightly modified ARM-PCR protocol with three nested multiplex PCR rounds produced these TCR beta libraries. Each of the first two PCR rounds ran approximately 9 cycles with TRBV1-TRBV30 forward and C-beta reverse primers. TCRdb re-derived calls from the multiplex PCR reads in MiXCR, one entry per CDR3 protein. The table has 80,000 to 100,000 distinct CDR3 sequences, just over 65% seen once. The sequenced sample was tumor-adjacent normal liver tissue. The receptors were sampled from a man aged 40-50 years with primary liver carcinoma and hepatitis B virus infection.

As to this clonotype: The junction departs from germline at one end; a sequencing error may be responsible. This chain uses TRBV29-1 with TRBJ1-1; D not resolved. Germline V gene data show CDR1 as SQVTM and CDR2 as ANQGSEA. The CDR3 sequence is 14 residues long. The CDR3 DNA reads as TGCAGCGTGTCCAGCGGGGAGCTAAGCACTGAAGCCTTCTTT. Translated: CSVSSGELSTEAFF.

This clonotype was observed many times. This chain links TRBV29-1 with TRBJ2-7; D might be TRBD1 (5 bases). Trimming left V 6 bases short and J 5 bases short, with 23 bases between. Germline V gene lookup returns CDR1 SQVTM and CDR2 ANQGSEA. This CDR3 is built from 15 residues. The CDR3: CSVTGPGLGLDEQYF. The DNA for the CDR3 is TGCAGCGTAACAGGTCCGGGCCTAGGCCTCGACGAGCAGTACTTC.

With regard to this clonotype: One junction end disagrees with the germline gene, perhaps due to a read error. This chain joins TRBV29-1 and TRBJ2-7; 7 nucleotides line up with TRBD1. Germline CDR1 reads SQVTM; CDR2 reads ANQGSEA. The CDR3 is 13 residues long. CDR3 coding DNA: TGCAGCGTGGGCCTCTACAGGGGTTACGAGCAATACTTC. Translation gives CSVGLYRGYEQYF.

A word on this clonotype: One end of the junction is discordant with germline, which a read error may explain. The chain joins TRBV11-1 to TRBJ2-7, with no clear D. The CDR3 spans 15 residues. Germline-derived CDR1 and CDR2 are SGHAT and FQDESV (reference sequence). The DNA for the CDR3 is TGCGCCAACAGCTTAGAATCAAGTGTCTCCTACGTGCAGTACTTC. Its protein product is CANSLESSVSYVQYF.

As concerns this clonotype: Here the CDR3 omits its conserved ending phenylalanine or tryptophan, so a read error is the likely source. The genes are TRBV30 and TRBJ2-3; D unclear. Per germline, CDR1 GTSNPN and CDR2 SVGIG (reference sequence). The CDR3 is 13 residues long. The CDR3 protein is CALSSLPPYTQYL. The CDR3 DNA sequence: TGTGCCTTGAGTTCCCTACCCCCATATACGCAGTATTTG.

Many counts were recorded for this clonotype. This chain connects TRBV7-8 to TRBJ1-2; TRBD1 might be the D (5 bases). Trimming shortened V by 2 bases and J by 8 bases, and 12 bases separated the two germline ends. The CDR3 length is 13 residues. Per germline, CDR1 SGHVS and CDR2 FQNEAQ. The CDR3 region has the DNA TGTGCCAGCAGCTTACAGGGAGCTCGGGGCTACACCTTC. Translation gives CASSLQGARGYTF.

This clonotype was recorded once. Lacking the conserved final phenylalanine or tryptophan, this CDR3 likely reflects a read error. The CDR3 DNA sequence: TGCAGCGTTGCCCCTACAGGGTGGACTGAAGCTTTCCTT. It encodes CSVAPTGWTEAFL. The chain is built from TRBV29-1 and TRBJ1-1; the D gene is possibly TRBD1 (6 bases). V lost 4 bases and J lost 5, with 14 bases in between. Per the germline V gene, CDR1 is SQVTM and CDR2 is ANQGSEA. There are 13 residues in the CDR3.

The chain carries TRBV7-9 and TRBJ2-7; tentative D call: TRBD2 (6 bases). CDR3 length: 16 amino acids. V dropped 7 bases and J dropped 2 bases, with 21 bases sitting between them. CDR1 SEHNR and CDR2 FQNEAQ come from the germline V gene (reference sequence). The CDR3 sequence: CASTYLIGGPTYEQYF. In DNA form, the CDR3 reads TGTGCCAGCACCTACCTTATCGGGGGTCCCACCTACGAGCAGTACTTC.

Points on this clonotype: Germline and junction disagree at one end, which may indicate a read error. The rearrangement links TRBV11-2 to TRBJ2-7; D is perhaps TRBD1 (6 bases). Germline V gene sequence: CDR1 SGHAT, CDR2 FQNNGV. CDR3 length: 17 residues. CDR3: CDSSLEFGTPSSCEQYF. The CDR3 DNA is TGTGACAGCAGCTTAGAGTTCGGGACACCCAGCTCCTGCGAGCAGTACTTC.

With regard to this clonotype: The junction departs from germline at one end; a sequencing error may be responsible. The chain combines TRBV6-1 with TRBJ1-6; D not resolved. This CDR3 is 13 amino acids long. Germline assignment: CDR1 MNHNS and CDR2 SASEGT. This chain's CDR3 is CANRDSYNSPLYF. Written as DNA, the CDR3 is TGTGCCAACAGAGACTCCTATAATTCACCCCTCTACTTT.

Turning to this clonotype: One end of the junction does not line up with germline, which may come from a read error. V usage is TRBV11-2 and J usage is TRBJ2-3; the D is unclear. The CDR3 loop spans 15 amino acids. Germline V gene sequence: CDR1 SGHAT, CDR2 FQNNGV. The CDR3 spells CASSPWPTITDTQYF. In nucleotides, the CDR3 is TGTGCCAGCAGCCCCTGGCCTACTATCACAGATACGCAGTACTTT.

The chain has TRBV11-2 and TRBJ2-5; 7 bases agree with TRBD2. The V gene end was trimmed by 3 bases and the J gene end by 2 bases; junction bases not matched to a gene: 3. This CDR3 has 14 residues. Germline V CDR1 and CDR2: SGHAT, FQNNGV. The CDR3 here is CASSLTSMQETQYF. The CDR3 nucleotides are TGTGCCAGCAGCTTGACTAGCATGCAAGAGACCCAGTACTTC.

On this clonotype itself: The junction departs from the called germline gene at one end, perhaps through a read error. The chain uses TRBV11-2 and TRBJ2-3, with D unresolved. This CDR3 contains 15 residues. CDR1 SGHAT and CDR2 FQNNGV come from the germline V gene. CDR3: CASSSAEVTTDTKYF. CDR3 nucleotide sequence: TGTGCCAGCAGCTCGGCAGAAGTAACCACAGATACGAAGTATTTT.

For this clonotype: The junction departs from germline at one end; a sequencing error may be responsible. The V gene is TRBV9, the J gene TRBJ2-4; the D gene is possibly TRBD2 (5 bases). The CDR3 runs 15 residues. CDR1 is SGDLS, CDR2 YYNGEE, per germline. The CDR3 DNA follows: TGTGCCAGCAGCGTAGGGACTCTAGCCAAAAACATTCGGTACTTC. It translates to CASSVGTLAKNIRYF. Based on the CDR3 plus reference TRBV9 and TRBJ2-4, the full variable domain is DSGVTQTPKHLITATGQRVTLRCSPRSGDLSVYWYQQSLDQGLQFLIQYYNGEERAKGNILERFSAQQFPDLHSELNLSSLELGDSALYFCASSVGTLAKNIRYFGAGTRLSVL.

Regarding this clonotype: One end of the junction fails to match germline, which may point to a read error. The chain links TRBV29-1 to TRBJ2-3; D unclear. This CDR3 is 13 amino acids long. Looked up from germline, CDR1 is SQVTM and CDR2 is ANQGSEA. The CDR3 region has the DNA TGCAGCGTCAACGCGGTAGACACAGATACGCAGTTTTTT. Amino acid sequence: CSVNAVDTDTQFF.

To note about this clonotype: A much larger clone differs from this one at a single base, so this may be a read error. The chain links TRBV7-8 to TRBJ2-5; D is perhaps TRBD2 (5 bases). The CDR3 length is 13 residues. In germline, CDR1 is SGHVS, CDR2 FQNEAQ. This CDR3 reads CVSSLGLGETQYF. For the CDR3, the DNA is TGTGTCAGCAGCTTAGGACTGGGGGAGACCCAGTACTTC.

As for this clonotype: This sequence may be a read error, since a much larger clone differs from it by one base. This rearrangement joins TRBV7-9 to TRBJ1-1; D is possibly TRBD1 (6 bases). This CDR3 contains 18 residues. The germline V and J ends were trimmed by 2 bases and 3 bases, with 22 bases remaining between them. Germline values: CDR1 SEHNR, CDR2 FQNEAQ (reference sequence). As DNA, the CDR3 is TGTGCCAGCAGCTTATTTGGGCAGGGGACTGGGGTGGACACTGAAGCTTTCTTT. Its protein is CASSLFGQGTGVDTEAFF.

This clonotype was seen ten or more times. The chain joins TRBV12-3 or TRBV12-4 to TRBJ1-5, with a possible D match to TRBD1 (6 bases). The V and J ends lost 3 bases and 3 bases respectively, with 12 bases between them. The CDR3 is 15 residues long. CDR3 sequence: CASSFWGRDNQPQHF. Here the CDR3 DNA reads TGTGCCAGCAGTTTTTGGGGGCGAGACAATCAGCCCCAGCATTTT.

This clonotype was seen a few times. The genes are TRBV5-1 and TRBJ2-7; 7 bases are a match to TRBD2. The junction had 3 bases not matched to a gene; V was cut back by 3 bases and J by 0 bases. Germline V gene sequence: CDR1 SGHRS, CDR2 YFSETQ. CDR3 size: 14 residues. The CDR3 DNA is TGCGCCAGCAGCTCGGGAGGAAGCTCCTACGAGCAGTACTTC. Its translation is CASSSGGSSYEQYF.

A note on this clonotype: This may arise from a read error, as a much more abundant clone is one base away. The V gene is TRBV13, the J gene TRBJ2-3, with D perhaps TRBD1 (7 bases). The CDR3 has 15 amino acids. Germline CDR1 reads PRHDT; CDR2 reads FYEKMQ (reference sequence). The CDR3 DNA follows: TGTGCCAGCAGCTTGGGACAGAGGTACGGGGGTACGCAGTGTTTT. It codes for CASSLGQRYGGTQCF.

Comment on this clonotype: One end of the junction fails to match germline, which may point to a read error. J is TRBJ1-1 and V is TRBV6-5; no clear D. The CDR3 is made up of 16 amino acids. Germline CDR1 is MNHEY and CDR2 is SVGAGI. The CDR3 DNA is TGTGCCAGAAGTTACGCGGTACCCCGGGATGAGGCTGAAGCTTTCTTT. Its protein product is CARSYAVPRDEAEAFF.

Points on this clonotype: The CDR3 end shows no conserved phenylalanine or tryptophan, and so a read error is likely. This chain uses TRBV5-5 with TRBJ2-5; a weak D match, TRBD2 (7 bases). The CDR3 spans 17 residues. V was cut by 3 bases and J by 3 bases, with 21 bases left in between. Germline V CDR1 and CDR2: SGHKS, YYEKEE (reference sequence). CDR3 sequence reads: CASSWEIGRTAEETQYS. As DNA, the CDR3 is TGTGCCAGCAGCTGGGAAATCGGGAGGACAGCTGAAGAGACCCAGTACTCC.

Comment on this clonotype: One end of the junction fails to match germline, which may point to a read error. This chain links TRBV7-9 with TRBJ1-2, with unresolved D. The CDR3 covers 16 residues. Germline loops: CDR1 SEHNR, CDR2 FQNEAQ (reference sequence). The CDR3 DNA reads TGTGCCAGCAGGGACGGACGGTTCCAACTCAACTGTGGCTACACCTTC. This translates into CASRDGRFQLNCGYTF.

The table lists this clonotype with a few counts. One end of the junction varies from germline; a read error may be responsible. The V and J genes are TRBV6-1 and TRBJ2-4, with unresolved D. The length of the CDR3 is 12 residues. Germline lookup yields CDR1 MNHNS and CDR2 SASEGT. CDR3 sequence: CASSSDGNTQYF. Here the CDR3 DNA reads TGTGCCAGCAGTTCTGACGGAAACACTCAGTACTTC.

J is TRBJ1-4 and V is TRBV5-1; D is undetermined. Between the trimmed V and J ends, which lost 0 bases and 4 bases, there was a span of 7 bases. The germline CDR1 and CDR2 sequences are SGHRS and YFSETQ. This CDR3 is built from 14 residues. CDR3 coding DNA: TGCGCCAGCAGCTTGGTTCGGTTTAATGAAAAACTGTTTTTT. Amino acids: CASSLVRFNEKLFF.

Worth noting for this clonotype: The CDR3 ends on some other residue instead of the conserved phenylalanine or tryptophan, so this is likely a read error. The chain links TRBV6-5 to TRBJ2-3; D not certain. Germline values: CDR1 MNHEY, CDR2 SVGAGI. This CDR3 is built from 14 residues. Trimming removed 6 bases at V and 8 bases at J, with 18 bases between. CDR3 residues: CASSVSQWAVTQYY. The CDR3 nucleotides are TGTGCCAGCAGCGTATCCCAATGGGCAGTTACGCAGTATTAT.

With regard to this clonotype: Just one base apart from a much larger clone, this may be a read error. This chain uses TRBV7-9 with TRBJ1-6, with D unclear. The CDR3 loop spans 12 amino acids. Deletions cut 2 bases from V and 8 bases from J, with 4 bases between. Germline assignment: CDR1 SEHNR and CDR2 FQNEAQ (reference sequence). CDR3 coding DNA: TGTGCCAGCAGCTTAACCCATTCACCCCTCCACTTT. Protein sequence: CASSLTHSPLHF.